The next 21 T cell receptor beta chains were all read from a single sample in a study of cytomegalovirus exposure and HLA in healthy donors. PCR primers comprised 60 Vbeta and 13 Jbeta primers. Some clones are missing from TCRdb's copy, which holds only in-frame ones; the method was immunoSEQ multiplex PCR. The sample contains roughly 49,000 clones, roughly four fifths of which appear only once. The specimen sequenced was PBMCs. The source of these receptors is a boy between 5 and 17 years old in good health and CMV-seropositive.

The chain joins TRBV7-3 to TRBJ2-5; D is possibly TRBD2 (6 bases). Germline CDR1 is SGHTA and CDR2 is FQGTGA. This CDR3 region has 16 residues. V lost 1 base to trimming and J lost 2 bases, with 14 bases between them. The CDR3 loop is CASSLRGGQRQETQYF. CDR3 DNA: TGTGCCAGCAGCTTAAGAGGAGGGCAGAGGCAAGAGACCCAGTACTTC.

The V call is TRBV4-2, the J call TRBJ2-1; 7 nucleotides match TRBD1. V shed 2 bases and J 0 bases; nucleotides not matched to a gene: 7. CDR1 is LGHNA and CDR2 is YNFKEQ in the germline V gene. There are 17 residues in the CDR3. CDR3 sequence reads: CASSQKLTGDSYNEQFF. Here the CDR3 DNA reads TGTGCCAGCAGCCAAAAATTAACAGGGGACTCCTACAATGAGCAGTTCTTC.

The chain employs TRBV6-1 and TRBJ1-2; no firm D call. The germline V and J ends were trimmed by 6 bases and 4 bases, with 15 bases remaining between them. The CDR3 spans 14 residues. Germline CDR1 and CDR2: MNHNS and SASEGT. This CDR3 is CASSFGEPGYGYTF. The DNA for the CDR3 is TGTGCCAGCAGCTTCGGCGAGCCGGGCTATGGCTACACCTTC.

This chain connects TRBV9 to TRBJ1-2; D is possibly TRBD1 (5 bases). Trimming left V 3 bases short and J 5 bases short, with 14 bases between. The length of the CDR3 is 14 residues. CDR1 and CDR2 from the germline V gene are SGDLS and YYNGEE. The CDR3 sequence: CASSARPDSYGYTF. CDR3 DNA sequence: TGTGCCAGCAGCGCCAGACCTGACAGTTATGGCTACACCTTC.

The rearrangement uses TRBV19 and TRBJ1-6; TRBD1 is a possible D gene (6 bases). V was trimmed by 3 bases and J by 0 bases, leaving 6 bases between them. Germline loops: CDR1 LNHDA, CDR2 SQIVND (reference sequence). CDR3 size: 15 residues. CDR3 amino acids: CASSMDSSYNSPLHF. For the CDR3, the DNA is TGTGCCAGTAGTATGGACAGCTCCTATAATTCACCCCTCCACTTT.

The chain joins TRBV11-2 to TRBJ2-6; D remains ambiguous. Germline CDR1 reads SGHAT; CDR2 reads FQNNGV. Between the trimmed V and J ends, which lost 0 bases and 0 bases, there was a span of 3 bases. The CDR3 has 15 residues. This CDR3 is CASSLDHSGANVLTF. The CDR3 DNA reads as TGTGCCAGCAGCTTAGATCACTCTGGGGCCAACGTCCTGACTTTC.

This clone appeared a few times. The CDR3 region has the DNA TGTGCCAGTAGCTTAACCGGACAGGCCCTCTATGGCTACACCTTC. Translated: CASSLTGQALYGYTF. This sequence joins TRBV19 and TRBJ1-2; 7 bases fit TRBD1. V shed 6 bases and J 4 bases; nucleotides not matched to a gene: 11. This CDR3 has 15 residues. The germline gives CDR1 LNHDA, CDR2 SQIVND (reference sequence).

The V and J genes are TRBV5-1 and TRBJ2-1; 10 bases line up with TRBD1. Germline CDR1 SGHRS, CDR2 YFSETQ. The CDR3 has 16 amino acids. Trimming removed 0 bases from V and 7 bases from J; junction bases left unmatched: 7. CDR3 protein: CASSLVRDRGGNEQFF. CDR3 in DNA: TGCGCCAGCAGCTTGGTACGGGACAGGGGCGGGAATGAGCAGTTCTTC. Using reference TRBV5-1 and TRBJ2-1 for the parts outside the CDR3, the full variable domain is KAGVTQTPRYLIKTRGQQVTLSCSPISGHRSVSWYQQTPGQGLQFLFEYFSETQRNKGNFPGRFSGRQFSNSRSEMNVSTLELGDSALYLCASSLVRDRGGNEQFFGPGTRLTVL.

This chain joins TRBV5-1 and TRBJ2-5; D unclear. Germline V lookup: CDR1 SGHRS, CDR2 YFSETQ. This CDR3 comprises 12 residues. V was shortened by 3 bases and J by 4 bases, with 7 bases between the two germline ends. Written as DNA, the CDR3 is TGCGCCAGCAGCTGGTCGGGAGAGACCCAGTACTTC. It translates to CASSWSGETQYF.

This clone occurred once. This chain links TRBV5-1 with TRBJ2-7; possible D gene TRBD2, 5 bases. The CDR3 has 13 amino acids. Germline V gene sequence: CDR1 SGHRS, CDR2 YFSETQ. Trimming removed 5 bases from V and 1 base from J, with 10 bases in between. The chain's CDR3 is CASSRTGSYEQYF. In nucleotides, the CDR3 is TGCGCCAGCAGTCGGACGGGGTCCTACGAGCAGTACTTC.

The chain combines TRBV21-1 with TRBJ2-1; the table's TRBD2 call for D was not verified on the DNA. TRBV21-1 corresponds to a pseudogene. The CDR3 loop spans 14 amino acids. The CDR3 protein is CAPYCRSSYNEQFF. The DNA of the CDR3 is TGTGCCCCTTATTGTAGGAGCTCCTACAATGAGCAGTTCTTC.

V is TRBV2 and J is TRBJ1-2; no reliable D call. Germline V lookup: CDR1 SNHLY, CDR2 FYNNEI. The V end lost 2 bases, the J end lost 3 bases, and 13 bases lay between the germline ends. The CDR3 contains 15 residues. The CDR3 DNA reads as TGTGCCAGCAGTGAAAATCCCGGAGCGGACTATGGCTACACCTTC. This sequence encodes CASSENPGADYGYTF.

The rearrangement joins TRBV10-2 to TRBJ2-2, with D maybe TRBD2 (5 bases). Trimming took 8 bases from V and 1 from J, leaving 5 bases between them. From germline, CDR1 is WSHSY and CDR2 SAAADI. The CDR3 is 12 residues long. The CDR3 is CASEGNTGELFF. In DNA, the CDR3 is TGCGCCAGCGAGGGGAACACCGGGGAGCTGTTTTTT.

The chain is built from TRBV25-1 and TRBJ2-1, with a possible D match to TRBD2 (5 bases). Germline values: CDR1 MGHDK, CDR2 SYGVNS. V lost 4 bases and J 6 bases, leaving 16 bases between the germline ends. This CDR3 is 15 amino acids long. The CDR3 DNA is TGTGCCAGCAGTGGGAGCCCCGTTGAGGGCAATGAGCAGTTCTTC. It translates to CASSGSPVEGNEQFF.

This sequence joins TRBV5-8 and TRBJ1-5, with TRBD1 identical over 7 bases. CDR3 length: 15 residues. The germline CDR1 and CDR2 sequences are SGHTS and YDEGEE. Trimming cost V 3 bases and J 6 bases; bases outside gene matches: 9. The CDR3, as DNA: TGTGCCAGCAGCTGGGGGGACAGCCACAGTCAGCCCCAGCATTTT. Amino acid sequence: CASSWGDSHSQPQHF.

The chain carries TRBV6-5 and TRBJ2-2; 8 bases are a match to TRBD2. The V gene end was trimmed by 10 bases and the J gene end by 3 bases; junction bases not matched to a gene: 7. This CDR3 has 14 residues. In germline, CDR1 is MNHEY, CDR2 SVGAGI. CDR3 sequence reads: CATRGGGDTGELFF. The CDR3 DNA reads TGTGCCACCCGGGGGGGCGGTGACACCGGGGAGCTGTTTTTT.

The rearrangement joins TRBV6-5 to TRBJ2-5; tentatively, D is TRBD1 (6 bases). There are 14 residues in the CDR3. The germline V and J ends were trimmed by 2 bases and 5 bases, with 12 bases remaining between them. Germline lookup yields CDR1 MNHEY and CDR2 SVGAGI. DNA for the CDR3: TGTGCCAGCAGTTACGACAGGAGAGGGGAGACCCAGTACTTC. Translation gives CASSYDRRGETQYF.

The chain links TRBV5-1 to TRBJ1-2; D possibly corresponds to TRBD1 (5 bases). CDR3 length equals 15 residues. V lost 1 base and J lost 0, with 10 bases in between. The germline CDR1 and CDR2 sequences are SGHRS and YFSETQ. CDR3 in amino acids: CASSLTDRSNYGYTF. CDR3 nucleotides: TGCGCCAGCAGCTTGACAGACAGATCTAACTATGGCTACACCTTC.

For this clone: The identical CDR3 is also encoded by other nucleotide sequences in the sample. J is TRBJ2-5 and V is TRBV6-4, with a possible D match to TRBD1 (5 bases). The germline V gene has CDR1 MRHNA and CDR2 SNTAGT. V was pared by 0 bases and J by 7 bases, with 9 bases between. This CDR3 region has 13 residues. CDR3 protein: CASSDSRGTTQYF. As DNA, the CDR3 is TGTGCCAGCAGTGACTCTAGGGGAACGACCCAGTACTTC.

The rearrangement links TRBV14 to TRBJ2-1; TRBD1 matches 7 bases. Germline V lookup: CDR1 SGHDN, CDR2 FVKESK. V was pared by 4 bases and J by 8 bases, with 5 bases of the junction left unmatched. The CDR3 runs to 13 residues. Here the CDR3 DNA reads TGTGCCAGCAGCCGCCTTGACAGGGATGAGCAGTTCTTC. Amino acid sequence: CASSRLDRDEQFF. The variable domain in full, with the rest retrieved from reference TRBV14 and TRBJ2-1, is EAGVTQFPSHSVIEKGQTVTLRCDPISGHDNLYWYRRVMGKEIKFLLHFVKESKQDESGMPNNRFLAERTGGTYSTLKVQPAELEDSGVYFCASSRLDRDEQFFGPGTRLTVL.

The rearrangement links TRBV7-2 to TRBJ2-3; 7 bases line up with TRBD2. The CDR3 runs 18 residues. V was clipped by 7 bases and J by 1 base; unmatched bases: 17. The V gene's germline CDR1 is SGHTA and CDR2 FQGNSA. CDR3 sequence: CASKELDAAGMRTDTQYF. As DNA, the CDR3 is TGTGCCAGCAAGGAATTGGACGCAGCGGGGATGCGCACAGATACGCAGTATTTT.